This T cell receptor beta chain stems from a study of blood T cell repertoires in COVID-19. About the research overall: Both acute and convalescent COVID-19 samples were obtained from the United States, Italy and Spain.

CDR1 SGHAT and CDR2 FQNNGV come from the germline V gene. With 0 bases removed from V and 2 bases from J, the gap between germline ends came to 9 bases. The CDR3 has 15 amino acids. Original data processing: Amplification of reference gene primers provided the estimated nucleated cell counts. Libraries were prepared by immunoSEQ multiplex PCR; TCRdb keeps only in-frame clonotypes and omits some of them. The DNA was the basis for D and trimming; V, J and clone size are from that table. The sample includes about 170,000 clones, about 89% of them seen just once. Participants were aged about 18 to 90 years, lived in roughly 23 US areas, and enrolled virtually. Cohorts were based on clinical histories the participants reported.

The receptor comes from a woman between 18 and 30 years old who had recovered from COVID-19. Sequencing used PBMCs or T cells enriched from blood (not recorded which). The chain links TRBV11-2 to TRBJ2-3, with a weak D call TRBD2 (6 bases). The CDR3 DNA reads TGTGCCAGCAGCTTAGACGCGGGATTCACAGATACGCAGTATTTT. Translated: CASSLDAGFTDTQYF.